The present entry profiles one TCR beta chain with its context. Its antigen is still unknown. HCMV serostatus was determined by detecting HCMV-specific IgG in serum with a commercial ELISA kit. Peripheral blood mononuclear cells were isolated from blood by Ficoll density gradient centrifugation. Including cysteine and phenylalanine, the CDR3 has 16 amino acids. DNA for this receptor is not on file. From the germline V gene, CDR1 is SQVTM and CDR2 is ANQGSEA. The source of the sample is a study of T cells expressing NK-cell markers (dated by TCRdb to 2019 to 2021). For the wider study: In sorted CD3+CD56+NKG2C+, CD3+CD56+NKG2C- and CD3+CD56-NKG2C+ T-cell subsets from several donors, TCR beta-chain repertoires were profiled. Libraries were sequenced as 2 x 150 bp reads on Illumina HiSeq 2000/2500, MiSeq or NextSeq. Most of the eight sequenced donors were HCMV-seropositive and one was HCMV-seronegative. The eight sequenced donors were randomly selected healthy volunteers, three men and five women. The study at large found these results: Those dominant clonotypes were again the most abundant among CD3+CD56-NKG2C+ cells in a few donors, at about 28.3-60.1%. It remained unclear whether the expanded NKG2C-expressing T cell clones were specific for HCMV antigens. For several donors, the dominant CD3+CD56+NKG2C+ clonotypes were among the top 10 CD8+ clonotypes and accounted for roughly 1.0-7.5% of CD8+ T cells.

Reads for this sample came from an Illumina HiSeq 2000. TCR beta cDNA libraries were made by 5'RACE template switching that added a universal primer site and unique molecular identifiers. Synthesis of cDNA was primed from the TCR beta constant segment and was followed by two consecutive PCR amplification steps. From the authors' description of their analysis: MIGEC was used to demultiplex reads and group the reads by UMI, and MiTCR was used to assemble and quantify clonotypes. Only TCR cDNA sequences supported by at least two reads were kept to exclude erroneous sequences. The tcR package was used for downstream repertoire analysis, with clonotypes matched between fractions based on CDR3 nucleotide sequence plus V segment. VDJmatch was used to annotate antigen specificity against VDJdb, with one amino acid substitution allowed in CDR3. Each entry corresponds to one CDR3 protein sequence from reads that TCRdb reprocessed, and DNA is not given. TCRdb's processing, not the study's, gives the V and J calls here. The sample table on file contains approximately 380,000 distinct CDR3 sequences. The top ten clonotypes cover roughly 5.5% of the sample.

This TCR was sampled from a man aged 18-69 years in good health. This sequence uses TRBV29-1 and TRBJ2-1; lacking DNA, the TRBD2 call made by TCRdb goes unchecked. The sequenced sample was blood T cells: a sorted CD56 or NKG2C T cell subset, CD4+ or CD8+ T cells, or bulk PBMC T cells (not recorded which). CDR3 loop: CSVEDRSGGPGNEQFF.